The next 23 T cell receptor beta chains were all read from a single sample in a study of T-cell reconstitution after alpha-beta-depleted transplantation in children. The authors prepared the TCRbeta library with unique molecular identifiers. TCRdb re-derived calls from the PCR reads in MiXCR, one entry per CDR3 protein. This repertoire shows hundreds of thousands of distinct CDR3 sequences, about 15% found once; its top ten account for approximately 5%. The source material was PBMCs, mostly from graft donor cells, sampled 360 days after TCRalphabeta/CD19-depleted stem cell transplant. These receptors were collected from a male patient under 18 who had a stem cell transplant for acute lymphoblastic leukemia, so the T cells may come from the graft donor.

J is TRBJ2-2 and V is TRBV5-1; D not resolved. The CDR3 is 15 residues long. Germline lookup yields CDR1 SGHRS and CDR2 YFSETQ. V was pared by 7 bases and J by 0 bases, with 13 bases between. The DNA for the CDR3 is TGCGCCAGCTCGATCCAGTTCGCGAACACCGGGGAGCTGTTTTTT. Translation: CASSIQFANTGELFF.

V and J are TRBV6-1 and TRBJ1-5, with a possible D match to TRBD1 (6 bases). The CDR3 consists of 15 residues. Trimming took 6 bases from V and 2 from J, leaving 14 bases between them. CDR1 MNHNS and CDR2 SASEGT come from the germline V gene. The CDR3 nucleotides are TGTGCCAGCAGCCTACAGGGATATGGCAATCAGCCCCAGCATTTT. Translating it yields CASSLQGYGNQPQHF.

The gene calls are TRBV7-1 and TRBJ2-2, with 10 positions matching TRBD1. TRBV7-1 is an open reading frame whose function is uncertain. This CDR3 region has 23 residues. The V gene end was trimmed by 3 bases and the J gene end by 0 bases; junction bases not matched to a gene: 22. The CDR3 nucleotides are TGTGCCAGCAGCTCTACTATCCCTTACACCATGACAGGGGGCGTTGCGAACACCGGGGAGCTGTTTTTT. Translating gives CASSSTIPYTMTGGVANTGELFF.

The chain is built from TRBV5-1 and TRBJ2-3; D may be TRBD2 (6 bases). This CDR3 comprises 17 residues. Germline-derived CDR1 and CDR2 are SGHRS and YFSETQ. The V end was cut by 2 bases, the J end by 5 bases, with 21 bases between. This chain's CDR3 is CASSFSGEAVEEDTQYF. In DNA form, the CDR3 reads TGCGCCAGCAGCTTCTCCGGGGAGGCGGTAGAAGAAGATACGCAGTATTTT.

This clonotype was counted ten times or more. V usage is TRBV4-1 and J usage is TRBJ2-1; D is undetermined. This CDR3 is built from 14 residues. Trimming took 3 bases from V and 5 from J, leaving 11 bases between them. CDR1 and CDR2 from the germline V gene are MGHRA and YSYEKL. In DNA, the CDR3 is TGCGCCAGCAGCCATCTCCGAGCCCACAATGAGCAGTTCTTC. Its protein product is CASSHLRAHNEQFF.

V is TRBV5-4 and J is TRBJ2-6, with D perhaps TRBD1 (5 bases). The CDR3 length is 15 residues. Germline V gene lookup returns CDR1 SGHNT and CDR2 YYREEE (reference sequence). V was cut by 4 bases and J by 4 bases, with 12 bases left in between. The CDR3 reads CASSDAGSGANVLTF. CDR3 coding DNA: TGTGCCAGCAGCGACGCAGGGTCGGGGGCCAACGTCCTGACTTTC.

This clonotype has only a few counts. V and J are TRBV20-1 and TRBJ2-2; D perhaps matches TRBD2 (6 bases). The CDR3 extends over 16 amino acids. From germline, CDR1 is DFQATT and CDR2 SNEGSKA (reference sequence). V was cut by 1 base and J by 8 bases, with 20 bases left in between. The CDR3 spells CSARATRTTLFGELFF. The CDR3 nucleotides are TGCAGTGCTAGAGCGACTAGAACGACCCTCTTTGGGGAGCTGTTTTTT.

Only a few counts were recorded for this clonotype. V is TRBV20-1 and J is TRBJ2-1; a weak D match, TRBD2 (6 bases). The V end was cut by 0 bases, the J end by 0 bases, with 21 bases between. Germline CDR1 DFQATT, CDR2 SNEGSKA (reference sequence). The CDR3 has 19 residues. DNA of the CDR3: TGCAGTGCTAGAGATAGCGGTCCGGCTTCCCCTATCTCCTACAATGAGCAGTTCTTC. It is translated as CSARDSGPASPISYNEQFF.

This chain links TRBV7-3 with TRBJ2-2; D gene unclear. Trimming cost V 8 bases and J 4 bases, with 8 bases left between them. From germline, CDR1 is SGHTA and CDR2 FQGTGA. The CDR3 is 12 amino acids. Written as DNA, the CDR3 is TGTGCCAGCGCCCGAAGCACCGGGGAGCTGTTTTTT. Protein: CASARSTGELFF.

The chain is built from TRBV5-1 and TRBJ2-7; D is ambiguous. Germline CDR1 and CDR2: SGHRS and YFSETQ. The CDR3 runs 15 residues. V gave up 0 bases and J gave up 0 bases, with 10 bases separating them. The CDR3 DNA reads TGCGCCAGCAGCTTGGTGCCGGATCCCTCCTACGAGCAGTACTTC. This translates into CASSLVPDPSYEQYF.

This clonotype was seen only a few times. The gene calls are TRBV7-8 and TRBJ2-1; D possibly corresponds to TRBD2 (6 bases). Trimming removed 2 bases from V and 6 bases from J, with 17 bases in between. The CDR3 is made up of 16 amino acids. The germline V gene encodes CDR1 SGHVS and CDR2 FQNEAQ. The CDR3 DNA sequence: TGTGCCAGCAGCTTAAAACGGGAGAGGGCCCGCAATGAGCAGTTCTTC. Its translation is CASSLKRERARNEQFF.

This clonotype was recorded a few times. V and J are TRBV12-3 or TRBV12-4 and TRBJ2-6, with 8 bases that match TRBD1. CDR3 length equals 20 residues. V lost 7 bases to trimming and J lost 4 bases; unmatched junction nucleotides: 21. The DNA of the CDR3 is TGTGCCAGCAAAAGGGGTTCCGGGACAGGTCTTCTTCACGGGGCCAACGTCCTGACTTTC. Residues: CASKRGSGTGLLHGANVLTF.

This clonotype appeared a few times. This rearrangement joins TRBV27 to TRBJ2-3; tentative D call: TRBD2 (6 bases). This CDR3 has 17 amino acids. V shed 3 bases and J shed 0 bases, with 16 bases lying between them. Looked up from germline, CDR1 is MNHEY and CDR2 is SMNVEV (reference sequence). The CDR3 protein is CASSLSGLGFSTDTQYF. The CDR3 DNA reads TGTGCCAGCAGTTTGTCGGGACTCGGATTCAGCACAGATACGCAGTATTTT.

This clonotype was found once. The gene calls are TRBV20-1 and TRBJ2-5; 9 bases match TRBD2. With V trimmed by 3 bases and J by 0 bases, 8 bases remained unmatched. Per germline, CDR1 DFQATT and CDR2 SNEGSKA (reference sequence). The CDR3 has 16 amino acids. DNA of the CDR3: TGCAGTGCTAGTCGACTAGCGGTTCTGTACCAAGAGACCCAGTACTTC. It specifies CSASRLAVLYQETQYF.

V gene TRBV6-4 combines with J gene TRBJ2-2; D possibly uses TRBD1 or TRBD2 (5 bases each). CDR1 MRHNA and CDR2 SNTAGT come from the germline V gene. This CDR3 has 18 residues. Trimming left V 4 bases short and J 5 bases short, with 23 bases between. The CDR3 DNA reads TGTGCCAGCAGTGGCTACCGGGACCTCTCCTACCCGACCGGGGAGCTGTTTTTT. Its translation is CASSGYRDLSYPTGELFF.

This clonotype appeared a few times. The chain uses TRBV6-1 and TRBJ2-2; 8 nucleotides align to TRBD1. Germline V lookup: CDR1 MNHNS, CDR2 SASEGT. The CDR3 extends over 15 amino acids. J was trimmed by 4 bases and V by 8 bases; bases with no gene match: 9. The CDR3 DNA reads TGTGCCAGCGGATCTTGGACAGGGAGCACCGGGGAGCTGTTTTTT. Translation gives CASGSWTGSTGELFF.

This clonotype was counted ten times or more. The genes are TRBV5-1 and TRBJ2-7; 7 nucleotides match TRBD2. Germline V CDR1 and CDR2: SGHRS, YFSETQ. V was pared by 3 bases and J by 1 base, with 4 bases of the junction left unmatched. The CDR3 is 14 amino acids. The CDR3 here is CASSSSGGSYEQYF. DNA for the CDR3: TGCGCCAGCAGCTCTAGCGGAGGGTCCTACGAGCAGTACTTC.

On this clonotype itself: A much larger clone differs by one base, so this may be a read error. Written as DNA, the CDR3 is TGTGCCACCAGTGACTCAAGGACACAAGAGGCCCAGTACTTC. The encoded protein is CATSDSRTQEAQYF. The chain has TRBV24-1 and TRBJ2-5, with a tentative D call TRBD1 (5 bases). The CDR3 is 14 amino acids. The germline CDR1 and CDR2 sequences are KGHDR and SFDVKD.

As DNA, the CDR3 is TGTGCCAGCAAGGCGGCGGGCTTTGACACAGATACGCAGTATTTT. Amino acid sequence: CASKAAGFDTDTQYF. The chain is built from TRBV6-2 or TRBV6-3 and TRBJ2-3; D might be TRBD2 (5 bases). CDR3 length: 15 amino acids. In germline, CDR1 is MNHEY, CDR2 SVGEGT. V lost 7 bases, J lost 2 bases, and 16 bases lay in between.

This clonotype was observed a handful of times. The chain recombines TRBV29-1 with TRBJ2-7; D may be TRBD1 (6 bases). The CDR3 consists of 12 residues. Trimming took 6 bases from V and 5 from J, leaving 14 bases between them. Germline-derived CDR1 and CDR2 are SQVTM and ANQGSEA. The CDR3 region is CSVVTTGNEQYF. CDR3 DNA: TGCAGCGTGGTAACCACAGGGAACGAGCAGTACTTC.

The table lists this clonotype with many counts. The chain carries TRBV10-3 and TRBJ2-7, with D perhaps matching TRBD2 (6 bases). Germline CDR1 and CDR2: ENHRY and SYGVKD. Trimming left V 2 bases short and J 4 bases short, with 15 bases between. This CDR3 has 15 amino acids. In DNA form, the CDR3 reads TGTGCCATCAGTGAGAAGGCGGGAAGTGGGTACGAGCAGTACTTC. Translated: CAISEKAGSGYEQYF.

In this sample, this clonotype turned up many times. J is TRBJ2-2 and V is TRBV20-1, with 7 bases that match TRBD2. The CDR3 has 15 amino acids. Per germline, CDR1 DFQATT and CDR2 SNEGSKA (reference sequence). The V segment lost 0 bases and the J segment 7 bases; nucleotides outside the gene matches: 8. CDR3 region: CSAREVGGGLGELFF. CDR3 coding DNA: TGCAGTGCTAGAGAGGTCGGGGGAGGGCTCGGGGAGCTGTTTTTT.

V and J are TRBV29-1 and TRBJ2-7; D gene unclear. CDR1 and CDR2 from the germline V gene are SQVTM and ANQGSEA. CDR3 length equals 13 residues. Trimming took 0 bases from V and 9 from J, leaving 15 bases between them. CDR3 loop: CSVEDQNTPWQYF. Written as DNA, the CDR3 is TGCAGCGTTGAAGATCAGAACACGCCATGGCAGTACTTC.